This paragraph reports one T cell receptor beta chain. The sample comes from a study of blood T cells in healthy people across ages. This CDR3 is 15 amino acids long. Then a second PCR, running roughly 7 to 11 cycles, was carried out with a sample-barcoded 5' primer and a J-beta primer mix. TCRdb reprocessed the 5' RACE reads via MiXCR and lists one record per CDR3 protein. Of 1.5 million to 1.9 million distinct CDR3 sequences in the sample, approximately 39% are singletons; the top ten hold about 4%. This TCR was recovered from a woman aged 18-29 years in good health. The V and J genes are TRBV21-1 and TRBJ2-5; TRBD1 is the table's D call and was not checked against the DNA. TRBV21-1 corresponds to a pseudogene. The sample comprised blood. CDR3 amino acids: CASSHNIAPQETQYF. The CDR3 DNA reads TGTGCCAGCAGCCACAACATTGCCCCGCAAGAGACCCAGTACTTC.